Below, 27 T cell receptor beta chains from the same sample are listed, as sequenced in a study of technical replicates of blood from four donors. Profiling relied on immunoSEQ multiplex PCR, and the TCRdb table lists in-frame clones only, not all of them. This table has 75,000 or so clones, about 92% appearing once. Sequenced input: T cells isolated from PBMCs. The source is a human donor in good health.

The rearrangement joins TRBV2 to TRBJ2-3, with 14 bases lining up with TRBD2. Germline values: CDR1 SNHLY, CDR2 FYNNEI. The V segment lost 6 bases and the J segment 4 bases; nucleotides outside the gene matches: 6. This CDR3 is built from 16 residues. The CDR3 reads CASSGGLAGVADTQYF. CDR3 in DNA: TGTGCCAGCAGCGGGGGACTAGCGGGAGTAGCAGATACGCAGTATTTT.

The chain carries TRBV6-6 and TRBJ2-5; 7 positions match TRBD2. The CDR3 has 13 amino acids. The junction had 4 bases not matched to a gene; V was cut back by 6 bases and J by 3 bases. CDR1 and CDR2 from the germline V gene are MNHNY and SVGAGI (reference sequence). The CDR3 bases are TGTGCCAGCAGGTTCCTAGCGGAAGAGACCCAGTACTTC. Translated, it gives CASRFLAEETQYF.

This clone is a singleton in its sample. The V and J genes are TRBV29-1 and TRBJ2-1; D ambiguous. V dropped 3 bases and J dropped 9 bases, with 18 bases sitting between them. Germline V gene data show CDR1 as SQVTM and CDR2 as ANQGSEA. The CDR3 spans 14 residues. In nucleotides, the CDR3 is TGCAGCGTTGAGAGGTTGGATCAAAGCAGTGAGCAGTTCTTC. Its protein is CSVERLDQSSEQFF.

The chain has TRBV7-9 and TRBJ2-1; 7 bases map to TRBD2. The CDR3 spans 17 residues. Trimming took 4 bases from V and 0 from J; bases not matched to a gene: 9. Germline CDR1 and CDR2: SEHNR and FQNEAQ (reference sequence). The CDR3: CASSWSTSDLSYNEQFF. Written as DNA, the CDR3 is TGTGCCAGCAGCTGGAGCACTAGCGACCTCTCCTACAATGAGCAGTTCTTC. Variable domain in full (rest from reference TRBV7-9 and TRBJ2-1): DTGVSQNPRHKITKRGQNVTFRCDPISEHNRLYWYRQTLGQGPEFLTYFQNEAQLEKSRLLSDRFSAERPKGSFSTLEIQRTEQGDSAMYLCASSWSTSDLSYNEQFFGPGTRLTVL.

In the case of this clone: Germline and junction disagree at one end, which may indicate a read error. V is TRBV2 and J is TRBJ1-2, with 7 bases fitting TRBD1. This CDR3 has 8 amino acids. CDR1 is SNHLY, CDR2 FYNNEI, per germline. CDR3 amino acids: CASDDRAF. The CDR3 region has the DNA TGTGCCAGCGATGACAGGGCCTTC. Together with reference TRBV2 and TRBJ1-2, the CDR3 gives the full variable domain: EPEVTQTPSHQVTQMGQEVILRCVPISNHLYFYWYRQILGQKVEFLVSFYNNEISEKSEIFDDQFSVERPDGSNFTLKIRSTKLEDSAMYFCASDDRAFGSGTRLTVV.

The DNA of the CDR3 is TGCGCCAGCAGCTTAGGTACAGATATGAACACTGAAGCTTTCTTT. It encodes CASSLGTDMNTEAFF. V usage is TRBV5-1 and J usage is TRBJ1-1; D not resolved. In germline, CDR1 is SGHRS, CDR2 YFSETQ. Trimming removed 2 bases at V and 0 bases at J, with 11 bases between. The CDR3 has 15 residues.

The chain joins TRBV11-3 to TRBJ2-7; possibly TRBD2 for D (5 bases). V was shortened by 4 bases and J by 2 bases, with 12 bases between the two germline ends. The CDR3 has 14 residues. The germline CDR1 and CDR2 sequences are SGHNT and YENEEA. The CDR3 here is CASSSLPEAYEQYF. The CDR3 DNA reads TGTGCCAGCAGCTCCCTCCCGGAGGCCTACGAGCAGTACTTC.

The V gene is TRBV6-5, the J gene TRBJ2-7, with 8 bases matching TRBD2. The CDR3 consists of 16 residues. V was pared by 0 bases and J by 1 base, with 5 bases of the junction left unmatched. Germline loops: CDR1 MNHEY, CDR2 SVGAGI. CDR3 loop: CASSYSGGEVSYEQYF. The CDR3 DNA reads as TGTGCCAGCAGTTACTCCGGGGGGGAAGTTTCCTACGAGCAGTACTTC.

This chain uses TRBV19 with TRBJ1-2, with D possibly matching TRBD1 (5 bases). CDR3 length: 11 amino acids. Between the trimmed V and J ends, which lost 11 bases and 8 bases, there was a span of 15 bases. CDR1 is LNHDA and CDR2 is SQIVND in the germline V gene (reference sequence). CDR3: CAGRDRSGYTF. The CDR3, as DNA: TGTGCCGGCCGAGACAGATCCGGCTACACCTTC. Using reference TRBV19 and TRBJ1-2 for the parts outside the CDR3, the full variable domain is DGGITQSPKYLFRKEGQNVTLSCEQNLNHDAMYWYRQDPGQGLRLIYYSQIVNDFQKGDIAEGYSVSREKKESFPLTVTSAQKNPTAFYLCAGRDRSGYTFGSGTRLTVV.

CDR3 in amino acids: CASSLMERGNEQFF. The CDR3, as DNA: TGTGCCAGCAGCTTAATGGAGCGGGGCAATGAGCAGTTCTTC. V gene TRBV7-9 combines with J gene TRBJ2-1; 7 bases map to TRBD2. This CDR3 contains 14 residues. In germline, CDR1 is SEHNR, CDR2 FQNEAQ (reference sequence). Trimming removed 2 bases from V and 6 bases from J; junction bases left unmatched: 4.

This clone has more than one count but fewer than ten. V gene TRBV5-4 combines with J gene TRBJ1-2; 11 positions match TRBD1. This CDR3 comprises 15 residues. CDR1 SGHNT and CDR2 YYREEE come from the germline V gene (reference sequence). V gave up 5 bases and J gave up 5 bases; unmatched junction bases: 8. CDR3 in amino acids: CASSLGTGGGYGYTF. The CDR3, as DNA: TGTGCCAGCAGTCTCGGGACAGGGGGAGGGTATGGCTACACCTTC.

This clone was picked up one time. The chain recombines TRBV18 with TRBJ2-1; 12 nucleotides match TRBD2. Unmatched junction bases numbered 10, after V lost 3 bases and J lost 13 bases. The CDR3 contains 15 residues. Germline-derived CDR1 and CDR2 are KGHSH and LQKENI. Here the CDR3 reads CASSPPSGLAGIQFF. CDR3 DNA sequence: TGTGCCAGCTCACCCCCCTCGGGACTAGCGGGTATACAGTTCTTC.

J is TRBJ1-3 and V is TRBV18; maybe TRBD1 (5 bases). Trimming removed 2 bases at V and 0 bases at J, with 11 bases between. The CDR3 runs 16 residues. Germline V lookup: CDR1 KGHSH, CDR2 LQKENI. The chain's CDR3 is CASSPDSRRSGNTIYF. CDR3 nucleotides: TGTGCCAGCTCACCAGACAGCCGTCGCTCTGGAAACACCATATATTTT.

This clone is a singleton in its sample. V is TRBV5-1 and J is TRBJ2-7; D unresolved. This CDR3 region has 14 residues. Trimming left V 5 bases short and J 0 bases short, with 12 bases between. Germline V gives CDR1 SGHRS, CDR2 YFSETQ. The CDR3 spells CASSYERNSYEQYF. The CDR3 region has the DNA TGCGCCAGCAGTTACGAGCGCAACTCCTACGAGCAGTACTTC.

This rearrangement joins TRBV12-5 to TRBJ2-5; a possible D gene is TRBD2 (7 bases). The CDR3 length is 14 residues. V was shortened by 1 base and J by 5 bases, with 11 bases between the two germline ends. Germline lookup yields CDR1 LGHNT and CDR2 FRNRAP. The CDR3 region is CASGLGGGFETQYF. The DNA of the CDR3 is TGTGCTAGTGGTTTGGGCGGGGGCTTTGAGACCCAGTACTTC.

The chain couples TRBV9 to TRBJ2-1; possibly TRBD1 for D (6 bases). CDR1 is SGDLS and CDR2 is YYNGEE in the germline V gene. The CDR3 loop spans 15 amino acids. Trimming cost V 2 bases and J 6 bases, with 15 bases left between them. The CDR3 sequence: CASSVGAGVANEQFF. CDR3 DNA sequence: TGTGCCAGCAGCGTGGGGGCCGGGGTTGCCAATGAGCAGTTCTTC.

V is TRBV6-4 and J is TRBJ1-1, with 8 bases fitting TRBD1. The CDR3 is made up of 13 amino acids. With 8 bases clipped from V and 4 bases from J, the junction kept 6 bases outside the gene matches. In germline, CDR1 is MRHNA, CDR2 SNTAGT. Here the CDR3 reads CASRDRRGTEAFF. In DNA form, the CDR3 reads TGTGCCAGCCGGGACAGGAGGGGCACTGAAGCTTTCTTT.

CDR3 DNA: TGTGCCAGCAGTCCCAGGGCCCTAGATAGCAATCAGCCCCAGCATTTT. This sequence encodes CASSPRALDSNQPQHF. The chain combines TRBV27 with TRBJ1-5, with TRBD1 as a possible D gene (5 bases). V was clipped by 5 bases and J by 0 bases, with 14 bases between them. The CDR3 has 16 residues. Germline V CDR1 and CDR2: MNHEY, SMNVEV (reference sequence).

The rearrangement joins TRBV13 to TRBJ2-7; no reliable D call. CDR3 length equals 12 residues. V gave up 4 bases and J gave up 3 bases, with 7 bases separating them. Germline values: CDR1 PRHDT, CDR2 FYEKMQ (reference sequence). The CDR3 protein is CASSYGGYEQYF. As DNA, the CDR3 is TGTGCCAGCAGCTACGGCGGCTACGAGCAGTACTTC.

The chain employs TRBV2 and TRBJ1-5; a weak D match, TRBD1 (5 bases). Germline lookup yields CDR1 SNHLY and CDR2 FYNNEI. Trimming took 2 bases from V and 7 from J, leaving 18 bases between them. This CDR3 contains 16 residues. CDR3 DNA: TGTGCCAGCAGTGAAACAAGCGTCAGGGAAGACCAGCCCCAGCATTTT. Its protein product is CASSETSVREDQPQHF.

The chain links TRBV29-1 to TRBJ2-7; no clear D. Deletions cut 5 bases from V and 1 base from J, with 6 bases between. The germline CDR1 and CDR2 sequences are SQVTM and ANQGSEA. This CDR3 is built from 11 residues. Here the CDR3 DNA reads TGCAGCGTTCCGGAGTCCTACGAGCAGTACTTC. This sequence encodes CSVPESYEQYF.

The CDR3 protein is CASSSDPGLGTEAFF. The CDR3 nucleotides read TGTGCCAGCAGTAGCGACCCGGGACTAGGGACTGAAGCTTTCTTT. V is TRBV6-6 and J is TRBJ1-1; tentatively, D is TRBD1 (5 bases). V lost 5 bases to trimming and J lost 5 bases, with 18 bases between them. The CDR3 runs to 15 residues. Germline V CDR1 and CDR2: MNHNY, SVGAGI (reference sequence).

The gene calls are TRBV19 and TRBJ2-7; TRBD2 aligns across 11 bases. The CDR3 totals 15 residues. V dropped 5 bases and J dropped 5; count of bases not matched to a gene: 8. The germline V gene has CDR1 LNHDA and CDR2 SQIVND (reference sequence). The chain's CDR3 is CASSPGTSGTNEQYF. DNA of the CDR3: TGTGCCAGTAGTCCGGGGACTAGCGGAACGAACGAGCAGTACTTC.

This clone was seen just once. V is TRBV11-2 and J is TRBJ1-1; a possible D gene is TRBD1 (6 bases). The V end was cut by 6 bases, the J end by 4 bases, with 15 bases between. CDR3 length equals 14 residues. Germline loops: CDR1 SGHAT, CDR2 FQNNGV. CDR3 DNA: TGTGCCAGCAGTACCACAGGGAGGGGCACTGAAGCTTTCTTT. It encodes CASSTTGRGTEAFF.

The DNA for the CDR3 is TGTGCCAGCAGTAAGACAGGACTTGATGGCTACACCTTC. This codes for CASSKTGLDGYTF. The chain combines TRBV2 with TRBJ1-2; D possibly corresponds to TRBD1 (6 bases). Germline V gene data show CDR1 as SNHLY and CDR2 as FYNNEI. CDR3 length: 13 residues. V lost 5 bases, J lost 6 bases, and 13 bases lay in between.

The chain has TRBV7-3 and TRBJ1-4; 10 nucleotides agree with TRBD1. J gave up 1 base and V 2 bases, and 7 bases lay outside the gene matches. The germline V gene encodes CDR1 SGHTA and CDR2 FQGTGA. CDR3 size: 18 residues. Here the CDR3 DNA reads TGTGCCAGCAGCTTACCGGGGACAGGGGAGAGAACTAATGAAAAACTGTTTTTT. Its translation: CASSLPGTGERTNEKLFF. Full variable domain (rest looked up from reference TRBV7-3 and TRBJ1-4): GAGVSQTPSNKVTEKGKYVELRCDPISGHTALYWYRQSLGQGPEFLIYFQGTGAADDSGLPNDRFFAVRPEGSVSTLKIQRTERGDSAVYLCASSLPGTGERTNEKLFFGSGTQLSVL.

This chain links TRBV28 with TRBJ2-2, with 12 bases lining up with TRBD1. The V and J ends lost 2 bases and 7 bases, in that order; junction bases with no gene match: 17. Germline V lookup: CDR1 MDHEN, CDR2 SYDVKM. The CDR3 spans 20 residues. CDR3 nucleotides: TGTGCCAGCAGTTTAAGGACCCTAATACCGGGACAGGGGGCGTACGGGGAGCTGTTTTTT. Translated, it gives CASSLRTLIPGQGAYGELFF.